The text below deals with one T cell receptor beta chain. Looked up from germline, CDR1 is MDHEN and CDR2 is SYDVKM. V dropped 5 bases and J dropped 6; count of bases not matched to a gene: 6. The CDR3 totals 14 residues. The sample originates from a study of blood T cell repertoires in COVID-19. The overall study: Whether acute or convalescent, the COVID-19 samples came from the United States, Italy and Spain.

Using immunoSEQ multiplex PCR, the repertoire was profiled, and TCRdb retains in-frame clones only, with some absent. The data hold 70,000 to 95,000 clones, with 80% to 95% observed a single time. A Seattle source enrolled patients during active infection and followed them longitudinally. The clonotype was recovered from a man aged 50 to 60 with COVID-19, enrolled during active disease. The chain combines TRBV28 with TRBJ2-1; 8 bases match TRBD2. Source material: peripheral blood. For the CDR3, the DNA is TGTGCCAGCAGTCCCGGGGGGGGAGTCAATGAGCAGTTCTTC. Its translation is CASSPGGGVNEQFF.